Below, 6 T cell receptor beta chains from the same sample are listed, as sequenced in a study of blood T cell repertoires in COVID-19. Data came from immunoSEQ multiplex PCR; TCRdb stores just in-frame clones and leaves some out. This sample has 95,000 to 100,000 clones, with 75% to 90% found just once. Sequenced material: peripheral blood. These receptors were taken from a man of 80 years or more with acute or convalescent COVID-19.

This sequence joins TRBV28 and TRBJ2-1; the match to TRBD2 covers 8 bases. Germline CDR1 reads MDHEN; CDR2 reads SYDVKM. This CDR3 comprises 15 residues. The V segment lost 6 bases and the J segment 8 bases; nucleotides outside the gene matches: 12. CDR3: CASRPSGSFGYEQFF. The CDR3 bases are TGTGCCAGCAGACCCAGCGGGAGTTTCGGCTATGAGCAGTTCTTC.

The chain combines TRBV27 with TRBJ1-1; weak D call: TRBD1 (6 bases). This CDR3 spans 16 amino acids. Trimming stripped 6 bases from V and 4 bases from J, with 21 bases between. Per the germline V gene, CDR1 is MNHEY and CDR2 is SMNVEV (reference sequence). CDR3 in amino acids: CASSYDRGRGGTEAFF. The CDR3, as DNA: TGTGCCAGCAGCTATGACCGGGGGCGCGGGGGCACTGAAGCTTTCTTT.

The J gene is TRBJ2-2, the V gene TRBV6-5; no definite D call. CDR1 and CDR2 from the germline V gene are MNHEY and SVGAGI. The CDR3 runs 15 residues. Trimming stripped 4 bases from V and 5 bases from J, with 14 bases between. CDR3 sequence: CASSSQTRLTGELFF. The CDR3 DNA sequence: TGTGCCAGCAGTTCTCAAACCCGACTGACCGGGGAGCTGTTTTTT.

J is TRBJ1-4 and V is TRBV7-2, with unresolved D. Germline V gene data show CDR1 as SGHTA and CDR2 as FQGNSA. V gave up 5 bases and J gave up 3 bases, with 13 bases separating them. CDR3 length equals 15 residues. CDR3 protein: CASSGRLQPNEKLFF. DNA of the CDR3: TGTGCCAGCAGCGGCCGTTTACAGCCTAATGAAAAACTGTTTTTT.

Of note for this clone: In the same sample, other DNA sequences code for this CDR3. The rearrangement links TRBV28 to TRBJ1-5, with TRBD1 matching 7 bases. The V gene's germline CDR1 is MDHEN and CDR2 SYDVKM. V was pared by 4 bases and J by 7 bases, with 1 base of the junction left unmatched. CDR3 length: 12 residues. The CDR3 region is CASSSGGQPQHF. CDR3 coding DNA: TGTGCCAGCAGTTCAGGGGGGCAGCCCCAGCATTTT.

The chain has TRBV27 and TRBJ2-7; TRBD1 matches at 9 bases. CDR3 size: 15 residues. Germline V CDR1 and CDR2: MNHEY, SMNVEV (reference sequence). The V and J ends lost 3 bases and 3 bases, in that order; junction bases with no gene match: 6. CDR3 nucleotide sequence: TGTGCCAGCAGTTTCTCCGGGACAGGGTTCTACGAGCAGTACTTC. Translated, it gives CASSFSGTGFYEQYF.